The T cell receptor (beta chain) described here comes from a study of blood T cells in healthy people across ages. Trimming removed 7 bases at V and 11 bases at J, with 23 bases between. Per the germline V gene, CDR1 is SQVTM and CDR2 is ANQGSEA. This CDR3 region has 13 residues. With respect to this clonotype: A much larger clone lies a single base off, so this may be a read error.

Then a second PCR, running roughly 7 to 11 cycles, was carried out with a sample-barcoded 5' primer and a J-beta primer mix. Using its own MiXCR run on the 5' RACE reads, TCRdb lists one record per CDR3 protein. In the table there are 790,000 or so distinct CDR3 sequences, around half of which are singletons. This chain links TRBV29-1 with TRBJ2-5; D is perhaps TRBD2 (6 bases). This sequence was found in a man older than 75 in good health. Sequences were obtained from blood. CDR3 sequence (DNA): TGCAGCGCCACCAGCGGGCCGTCCAATGAGCAGTACTTC. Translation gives CSATSGPSNEQYF.